The 11 T cell receptor beta chains listed next were all sequenced from one sample in a study of OX40 agonist ivuxolimab in advanced cancers. Measured with immunoSEQ multiplex PCR; TCRdb has only the in-frame clones, and not every one. The data contain about 88,000 clones, around 83% of them singletons. Sequenced here: CD4+ or CD8+ T cells sorted from blood, sampled in a trial of the OX40 agonist ivuxolimab. The receptors here all came from an adult with an advanced solid tumor such as melanoma, head and neck, liver or kidney cancer.

V is TRBV18 and J is TRBJ2-5; D remains unclear. This CDR3 region has 14 residues. CDR1 KGHSH and CDR2 LQKENI come from the germline V gene. V was shortened by 0 bases and J by 4 bases, with 9 bases between the two germline ends. For the CDR3, the DNA is TGTGCCAGCTCACCACCCCACCAAGGAGAGACCCAGTACTTC. Residues: CASSPPHQGETQYF. Filled out from reference TRBV18 and TRBJ2-5, the complete variable domain reads NAGVMQNPRHLVRRRGQEARLRCSPMKGHSHVYWYRQLPEEGLKFMVYLQKENIIDESGMPKERFSAEFPKEGPSILRIQQVVRGDSAAYFCASSPPHQGETQYFGPGTRLLVL.

J is TRBJ1-4 and V is TRBV4-1; TRBD1 matches at 7 bases. The trim removed 1 base at V and 17 bases at J, leaving 10 bases unmatched. CDR1 and CDR2 (germline): MGHRA, YSYEKL. This CDR3 contains 13 residues. DNA of the CDR3: TGCGCCAGCAGCCAAGTCACCGACAGGGCGCCTTTTTTT. Its translation is CASSQVTDRAPFF.

V is TRBV4-1 and J is TRBJ2-4; D not certain. The CDR3 consists of 18 residues. Trimming stripped 0 bases from V and 0 bases from J, with 15 bases between. CDR1 and CDR2 (germline): MGHRA, YSYEKL. The CDR3 nucleotides are TGCGCCAGCAGCCAAGAGTCCAGCGTAGCCTTAGCCAAAAACATTCAGTACTTC. It is translated as CASSQESSVALAKNIQYF.

The chain uses TRBV6-5 and TRBJ1-6, with 7 nucleotides matching TRBD1. The CDR3 is 15 amino acids. V lost 3 bases and J lost 12; bases outside the gene matches: 11. Germline V gives CDR1 MNHEY, CDR2 SVGAGI. The CDR3 sequence: CASSYRDTGVVPLHF. In nucleotides, the CDR3 is TGTGCCAGCAGTTATCGGGACACAGGGGTGGTACCCCTCCACTTT.

The J gene is TRBJ1-4, the V gene TRBV5-1, with TRBD1 matching over 7 bases. V lost 5 bases and J lost 4; bases outside the gene matches: 2. This CDR3 contains 13 residues. Per the germline V gene, CDR1 is SGHRS and CDR2 is YFSETQ. The CDR3 DNA reads TGCGCCAGCAGGCAGGGGGATAATGAAAAACTGTTTTTT. It encodes CASRQGDNEKLFF. Full variable domain (remainder filled in from reference TRBV5-1 and TRBJ1-4): KAGVTQTPRYLIKTRGQQVTLSCSPISGHRSVSWYQQTPGQGLQFLFEYFSETQRNKGNFPGRFSGRQFSNSRSEMNVSTLELGDSALYLCASRQGDNEKLFFGSGTQLSVL.

The chain is built from TRBV5-4 and TRBJ2-1; perhaps TRBD2 as D (6 bases). The CDR3 runs to 15 residues. Germline V gene sequence: CDR1 SGHNT, CDR2 YYREEE (reference sequence). The CDR3 here is CSFGEVSDSYNEQFF. The CDR3 DNA sequence: TGTTCCTTTGGGGAGGTTAGCGACTCCTACAATGAGCAGTTCTTC.

The V call is TRBV28, the J call TRBJ1-2; D gene uncertain. Trimming removed 3 bases from V and 3 bases from J, with 5 bases in between. Per germline, CDR1 MDHEN and CDR2 SYDVKM. This CDR3 contains 12 residues. CDR3 in amino acids: CASSLLDYGYTF. CDR3 bases: TGTGCCAGCAGTTTGCTGGACTATGGCTACACCTTC.

J is TRBJ2-3 and V is TRBV9, with 7 bases that match TRBD1. The germline V gene encodes CDR1 SGDLS and CDR2 YYNGEE. Unmatched junction bases numbered 13, after V lost 7 bases and J lost 2 bases. The CDR3 contains 16 residues. The CDR3 nucleotides are TGTGCCAGCTCCACAGGGGTTAGTGGGTACACAGATACGCAGTATTTT. It encodes CASSTGVSGYTDTQYF.

This clone was counted once. The V call is TRBV5-4, the J call TRBJ1-4; a possible D gene is TRBD1 (6 bases). V lost 2 bases, J lost 1 base, and 9 bases lay in between. The CDR3 is 15 amino acids. CDR1 is SGHNT and CDR2 is YYREEE in the germline V gene (reference sequence). The CDR3, as DNA: TGTGCCAGCAGCTTTACAGGGAGAACTAATGAAAAACTGTTTTTT. It specifies CASSFTGRTNEKLFF.

The chain has TRBV14 and TRBJ2-7; D not resolved. Between the trimmed V and J ends, which lost 2 bases and 2 bases, there was a span of 13 bases. CDR1 SGHDN and CDR2 FVKESK come from the germline V gene. The CDR3 extends over 15 amino acids. In DNA, the CDR3 is TGTGCCAGCAGCCAACCACAGTGGGGAACCTACGAGCAGTACGTC. Residues: CASSQPQWGTYEQYV.

This clone was recorded only once. The CDR3 sequence is CASSLGPSTDTQYF. DNA for the CDR3: TGTGCCAGCAGCTTAGGTCCTAGCACAGATACGCAGTATTTT. The chain is built from TRBV7-3 and TRBJ2-3; D not certain. The V gene's germline CDR1 is SGHTA and CDR2 FQGTGA. The ends were cut back, 2 bases at V and 0 bases at J, with 6 bases in the middle. The CDR3 extends over 14 amino acids.